By sample share, the clone carrying this T cell receptor (beta chain) is medium-sized. The antigen remains unidentified. The TCR cDNA carried a universal primer site and UMIs from 5'RACE template switching. TCRdb independently ran MiXCR on the 5' RACE reads; one entry per CDR3 protein. The table lists roughly 63,000 distinct CDR3 sequences, approximately 7.4% of them singletons. The data are from a study of T cells after yellow fever vaccination. The study's findings and limits: The study noted that FACS-sorted repertoires could contain abundant clonotypes contaminating from the bulk population.

This specimen consisted of CD8+ T cells sorted from PBMCs, obtained 15 days after the yellow fever booster vaccination. The clonotype originates from a man younger than 45 who received the YFV17D yellow fever vaccine.

CDR3 sequence (DNA): TGTGCCAGCAGAACCGACAGGGGGATTAATCAGCCCCAGCATTTT. Translated: CASRTDRGINQPQHF. V usage is TRBV12-3 or TRBV12-4 and J usage is TRBJ1-5, with 9 bases lining up with TRBD1. The V segment lost 6 bases and the J segment 4 bases; nucleotides outside the gene matches: 7. This CDR3 has 15 amino acids.